Included here is one T cell receptor beta chain sequence, with context. Its antigen is still unknown. At one end, the junction sequence differs from germline, possibly due to a read error. This sample is drawn from a study of cytomegalovirus exposure and HLA in healthy donors. Germline V gene lookup returns CDR1 MNHEY and CDR2 SVGAGI. The CDR3 has 15 amino acids. PCR primers comprised 60 Vbeta and 13 Jbeta primers. Sequencing used immunoSEQ multiplex PCR; TCRdb keeps in-frame clones, though not all of them. The sample records 100,000 or so clones, roughly four fifths being singletons. Overall study findings and caveats: Prediction of most subjects' HLA-A and HLA-B alleles by TCR beta sequences was reportedly accurate. Most of the CMV-associated TCR beta chains (in a later analysis) appeared to be HLA-restricted.

This sequence joins TRBV6-5 and TRBJ1-1; 9 bases match TRBD1. Sequenced input: PBMCs. This clonotype was sampled from a man between 35 and 55 years old in good health and CMV-seronegative. The CDR3 region has the DNA TGTGCCAGCACCGAATTTACGGAGGGACAGGGTGAAACTTTCTTT. Residues: CASTEFTEGQGETFF.